What follows are 10 T cell receptor beta chains derived from one specimen sequenced in a study of shared clonotypes between healthy human individuals (TCRdb year 2020). Library generation was performed with the immunoSEQ multiplex PCR assay. In TCRdb, the immuneACCESS table is reduced to in-frame sequences with V and J assigned. These tables do not hold every clone; where another copy was compared, an unresolved V gene accounts for under half, and the others remain unexplained. This sample has around 2.5 million clones in its table, and under 95% of those were observed once. Of the sample, approximately 0.37% falls within the top ten clones. The sample was naive CD4+ T cells from PBMCs. Read against the paper, the sample's cell subset or site label means: CD45RA+ positively selected. The source is a man aged 18 to 35 in good health. Some clones in this sample may be carry-over from other donors' samples.

This sequence joins TRBV18 and TRBJ2-5; TRBD1 aligns across 7 bases. J gave up 1 base and V 3 bases, and 8 bases lay outside the gene matches. This CDR3 has 16 residues. CDR1 and CDR2 from the germline V gene are KGHSH and LQKENI. CDR3 coding DNA: TGTGCCAGCTCACCTGGTGAGGGGGCGTCCCAAGAGACCCAGTACTTC. Its translation: CASSPGEGASQETQYF.

The chain uses TRBV5-1 and TRBJ1-2; no firm D call. The V gene lost 0 bases and the J gene lost 8 bases, with 17 bases spanning the gap. CDR1 and CDR2 (germline): SGHRS, YFSETQ. CDR3 length equals 15 residues. CDR3 sequence reads: CASSLVEASDTGYTF. The CDR3 DNA reads TGCGCCAGCAGCTTGGTGGAAGCCTCAGATACGGGCTACACCTTC.

V usage is TRBV28 and J usage is TRBJ2-5; 7 bases map to TRBD2. The DNA end lines up better with TRBJ2-7; the J call may be wrong. CDR1 and CDR2 (germline): MDHEN, SYDVKM. This CDR3 is 15 amino acids long. The CDR3 nucleotides are TGTGCCAGCAGTTCGCCCGGGGGGAGTGTCGGCGAGCAGTACTTC. It specifies CASSSPGGSVGEQYF.

The J gene is TRBJ2-1, the V gene TRBV27; TRBD2 matches at 10 bases. This CDR3 has 13 amino acids. Looked up from germline, CDR1 is MNHEY and CDR2 is SMNVEV (reference sequence). Germline trimming cut 8 bases from V and 6 bases from J; bases unmatched to any gene: 4. This CDR3 is CASSSGRVNEQFF. In nucleotides, the CDR3 is TGTGCCAGCTCGAGCGGGAGGGTCAATGAGCAGTTCTTC.

CDR3 nucleotides: TGTGCCAGCAGCCAAGATTGGGCGAACTCTGGAAACACCATATATTTT. As protein: CASSQDWANSGNTIYF. The J gene is TRBJ1-3, the V gene TRBV14; no reliable D call. Trimming shortened V by 0 bases and J by 0 bases, and 9 bases separated the two germline ends. The CDR3 loop spans 16 amino acids. Per the germline V gene, CDR1 is SGHDN and CDR2 is FVKESK.

The J gene is TRBJ1-4, the V gene TRBV10-3; possibly TRBD1 for D (6 bases). The CDR3 runs 14 residues. Trimming removed 4 bases at V and 4 bases at J, with 10 bases between. Germline-derived CDR1 and CDR2 are ENHRY and SYGVKD. The CDR3 loop is CAISGTASNEKLFF. Written as DNA, the CDR3 is TGTGCCATCAGTGGGACAGCAAGTAATGAAAAACTGTTTTTT.

This chain joins TRBV5-1 and TRBJ2-2; possible D gene TRBD2, 6 bases. The CDR3 loop spans 16 amino acids. V gave up 0 bases and J gave up 1 base, with 10 bases separating them. The germline V gene encodes CDR1 SGHRS and CDR2 YFSETQ. The CDR3 region has the DNA TGCGCCAGCAGCTTGGCCACGGGACTGAACACCGGGGAGCTGTTTTTT. Amino acids: CASSLATGLNTGELFF.

A note on this clone: Other DNA variants within this sample encode the same CDR3. The chain combines TRBV5-1 with TRBJ2-1; D unclear. Germline loops: CDR1 SGHRS, CDR2 YFSETQ. The CDR3 contains 13 residues. V dropped 0 bases and J dropped 5 bases, with 6 bases sitting between them. The CDR3 DNA is TGCGCCAGCAGCTTGGAGGGAAACAATGAGCAGTTCTTC. This translates into CASSLEGNNEQFF.

The chain combines TRBV19 with TRBJ2-1; 14 nucleotides line up with TRBD2. In germline, CDR1 is LNHDA, CDR2 SQIVND (reference sequence). V lost 7 bases, J lost 4 bases, and 6 bases stayed unmatched. CDR3 length: 16 residues. The CDR3 here is CASNERTSGRYNEQFF. In DNA, the CDR3 is TGTGCCAGTAATGAAAGGACTAGCGGGAGGTACAATGAGCAGTTCTTC.

The chain couples TRBV30 to TRBJ1-3, with TRBD1 matching 8 bases. J gave up 3 bases and V 5 bases, and 3 bases lay outside the gene matches. CDR1 is GTSNPN and CDR2 is SVGIG in the germline V gene (reference sequence). This CDR3 is 13 amino acids long. The chain's CDR3 is CAWDRGIGNTIYF. Here the CDR3 DNA reads TGTGCCTGGGACAGGGGTATTGGAAACACCATATATTTT.